This T cell receptor (beta chain) originates from a study of cytomegalovirus exposure and HLA in healthy donors. Study observations and caveats: Most of the CMV-associated TCR beta chains (in a later analysis) appeared to be HLA-restricted. Among the CMV-associated chains, a few were confirmed in vitro as specific for CMV antigens. A later look showed TCR association rates differing by HLA locus, highest for DRB1 and lowest for HLA-C.

Use of 60 Vbeta and 13 Jbeta primers characterized the PCR. Profiled with immunoSEQ multiplex PCR; TCRdb holds only in-frame clones, not every one. Among about 160,000 clones, 75% to 80% were seen once, and the ten largest hold around 0.97%. Worth noting for this clone: Its antigen is as yet unknown.

This clonotype was obtained from a woman aged 45-59 years in good health and CMV-seropositive. The material sequenced was PBMCs.

The CDR3, as DNA: TGTGCCAGCTCACCAAAGGGACTAGCGGGGGTGAACTACGAGCAGTACTTC. Its protein is CASSPKGLAGVNYEQYF. J is TRBJ2-7 and V is TRBV18; 14 bases are a match to TRBD2. This CDR3 has 17 residues. Per the germline V gene, CDR1 is KGHSH and CDR2 is LQKENI. J was trimmed by 3 bases and V by 2 bases; bases with no gene match: 6.